This T cell receptor (beta chain) was retrieved from a study of neoadjuvant nivolumab and ipilimumab in lung cancer. The protocol was immunoSEQ multiplex PCR, while the TCRdb copy is restricted to in-frame clones and leaves out a portion. The data hold more than 25,000 clones, with 76% observed a single time. There are 15 residues in the CDR3. V dropped 0 bases and J dropped 5 bases, with 13 bases sitting between them. Germline assignment: CDR1 SEHNR and CDR2 FQNEAQ (reference sequence). The V call is TRBV7-9, the J call TRBJ1-2, with a weak D call TRBD1 (6 bases). This TCR was sampled from an adult with non-small cell lung cancer. The starting material was tumor tissue, obtained after neoadjuvant nivolumab, alone or with ipilimumab, at or shortly before surgery. The CDR3 bases are TGTGCCAGCAGCTTAGCGGGGGCTTCTACGTATGGCTACACCTTC. Encoded protein: CASSLAGASTYGYTF.